Given below is one T cell receptor beta chain in context. Antigen: not known. The sample comes from a study of identifying expanded T cells in peripheral blood. Study findings and constraints: Variance in clone template counts between roughly 2-week samples significantly increased with total template count across all healthy donors. Over two and four weeks, about 15 and 19 clones changed, versus around 1.2 between replicates.

No infections or other immune events were documented during collection. The protocol was immunoSEQ multiplex PCR, while the TCRdb copy is restricted to in-frame clones and leaves out a portion. The sample includes tens of thousands of clones, about 88% of them seen just once. This CDR3 has 14 residues. Germline CDR1 and CDR2: SGHDT and YYEEEE. Trimming removed 3 bases at V and 5 bases at J, with 15 bases between. The sample taken for sequencing was blood. The receptor comes from a person between 18 and 69 years old in good health. V is TRBV5-6 and J is TRBJ2-7; D may be TRBD2 (5 bases). CDR3 protein: CASSSPVRGHEQYF. CDR3 nucleotide sequence: TGTGCCAGCAGCTCACCTGTGAGAGGGCACGAGCAGTACTTC. Full variable domain (rest looked up from reference TRBV5-6 and TRBJ2-7): DAGVTQSPTHLIKTRGQQVTLRCSPKSGHDTVSWYQQALGQGPQFIFQYYEEEERQRGNFPDRFSGHQFPNYSSELNVNALLLGDSALYLCASSSPVRGHEQYFGPGTRLTVT.